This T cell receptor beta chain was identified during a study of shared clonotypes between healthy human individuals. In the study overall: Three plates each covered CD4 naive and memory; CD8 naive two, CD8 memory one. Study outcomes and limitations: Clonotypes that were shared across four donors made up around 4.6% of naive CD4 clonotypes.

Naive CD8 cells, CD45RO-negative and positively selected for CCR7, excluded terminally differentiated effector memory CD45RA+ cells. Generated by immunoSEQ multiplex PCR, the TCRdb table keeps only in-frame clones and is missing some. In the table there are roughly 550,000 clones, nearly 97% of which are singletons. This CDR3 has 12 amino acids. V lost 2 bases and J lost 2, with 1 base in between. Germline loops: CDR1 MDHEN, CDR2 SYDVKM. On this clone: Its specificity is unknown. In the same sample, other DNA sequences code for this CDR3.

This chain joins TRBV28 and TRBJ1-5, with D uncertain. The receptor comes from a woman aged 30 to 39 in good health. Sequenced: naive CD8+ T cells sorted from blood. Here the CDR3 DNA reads TGTGCCAGCAGTTTAGGCAATCAGCCCCAGCATTTT. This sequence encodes CASSLGNQPQHF.